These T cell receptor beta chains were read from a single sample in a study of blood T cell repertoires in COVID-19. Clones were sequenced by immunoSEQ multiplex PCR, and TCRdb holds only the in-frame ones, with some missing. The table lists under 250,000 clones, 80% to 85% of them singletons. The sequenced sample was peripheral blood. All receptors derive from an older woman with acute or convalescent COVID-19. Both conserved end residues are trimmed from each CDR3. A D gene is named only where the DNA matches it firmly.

ASRGQMNTEAF	NA	TRBV2	TRBJ1-1
ASSQVNGGAEAF	NA	TRBV4-3	TRBJ1-1
ASSLRGRGPLEEQY	NA	TRBV7-3	TRBJ2-7
ASTGRHGDKNIQY	NA	TRBV2	TRBJ2-4
ASSSTGGSFYGYT	TRBD1	TRBV7-9	TRBJ1-2
ASSGSQASRFYEQY	NA	TRBV5-6	TRBJ2-7
ASSQVRGSSYEQY	NA	TRBV4-3	TRBJ2-7
ASSHLMTGVTGDTEAF	TRBD1	TRBV18	TRBJ1-1
ASSLTSGAWEQF	TRBD2	TRBV5-6	TRBJ2-1
ASSYGGFYGYT	NA	TRBV6-5	TRBJ1-2
ASSSTGSTEAF	NA	TRBV7-9	TRBJ1-1
ATSSDRAQEAF	TRBD1	TRBV15	TRBJ1-1
ASSPDLASGGGRVNEQF	TRBD2	TRBV9	TRBJ2-1
ASSLEGDLSGNTIY	NA	TRBV5-1	TRBJ1-3
ASSHGKGRRTDTQY	NA	TRBV4-2	TRBJ2-3
ASSQVQGSNEKLF	NA	TRBV4-1	TRBJ1-4
ASSYHKSGANTGELF	NA	TRBV6-2/TRBV6-3	TRBJ2-2
ASSLGSGHEQY	NA	TRBV12-3/TRBV12-4	TRBJ2-7
ASSVLLAGKETQY	TRBD2	TRBV7-2	TRBJ2-5
ASRGQGSNQPQH	TRBD1	TRBV6-5	TRBJ1-5
ASSLLPSGGNEQF	NA	TRBV27	TRBJ2-1
ASTSLIDRGRSNTEAF	TRBD1	TRBV27	TRBJ1-1
ASSPQADYEQY	NA	TRBV18	TRBJ2-7
ASSFSGQGFQPQH	TRBD1	TRBV5-6	TRBJ1-5
ASSLRDYGYT	NA	TRBV5-6	TRBJ1-2
ASRLRASGGNTDTQY	TRBD2	TRBV11-2	TRBJ2-3
ASSPRPRGQNSYNSPLH	NA	TRBV7-8	TRBJ1-6